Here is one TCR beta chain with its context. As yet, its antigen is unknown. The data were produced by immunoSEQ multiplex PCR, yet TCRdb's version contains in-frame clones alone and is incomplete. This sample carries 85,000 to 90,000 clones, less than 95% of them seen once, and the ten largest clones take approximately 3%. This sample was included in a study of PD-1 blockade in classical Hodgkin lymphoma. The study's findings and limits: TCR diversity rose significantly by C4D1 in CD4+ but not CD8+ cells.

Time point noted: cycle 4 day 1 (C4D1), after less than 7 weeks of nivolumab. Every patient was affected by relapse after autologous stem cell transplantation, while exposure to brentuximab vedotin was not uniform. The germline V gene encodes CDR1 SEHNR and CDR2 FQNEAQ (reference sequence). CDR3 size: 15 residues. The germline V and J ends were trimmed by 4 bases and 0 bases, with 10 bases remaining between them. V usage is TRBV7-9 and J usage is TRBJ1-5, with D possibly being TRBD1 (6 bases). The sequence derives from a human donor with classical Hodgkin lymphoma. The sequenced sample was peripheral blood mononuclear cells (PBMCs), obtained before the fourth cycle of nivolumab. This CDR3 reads CASSSGTPSNQPQHF. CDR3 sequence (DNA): TGTGCCAGCAGCTCAGGGACACCTAGCAATCAGCCCCAGCATTTT.